These 21 T cell receptor beta chains were all obtained from the same sample, sequenced in a study of T cells in Graves' hyperthyroidism and ophthalmopathy. The investigators amplified TCR beta CDR3 regions from RNA transcripts. HTBI primers drove first-round RT-PCR of the TCR CDR3. TCRdb re-called the multiplex PCR reads through MiXCR, storing one row per CDR3 protein. This table holds around 300,000 distinct CDR3 sequences, around a quarter found once. Sequencing was done on a sample of blood. The receptors were sampled from a man in his forties or fifties with Graves' hyperthyroidism that later progressed to Graves' ophthalmopathy.

This clonotype appeared many times. The V gene is TRBV6-1, the J gene TRBJ2-5; TRBD1 might be the D (5 bases). Trimming took 3 bases from V and 3 from J, leaving 8 bases between them. The CDR3 length is 13 residues. The germline V gene has CDR1 MNHNS and CDR2 SASEGT. The DNA for the CDR3 is TGTGCCAGCAGTGAGGGGCGGAAAGAGACCCAGTACTTC. Translation gives CASSEGRKETQYF.

This clonotype was found once. This chain joins TRBV29-1 and TRBJ1-5; TRBD1 aligns across 7 bases. The CDR3 is made up of 12 amino acids. CDR1 is SQVTM, CDR2 ANQGSEA, per germline. The V and J ends lost 6 bases and 4 bases, in that order; junction bases with no gene match: 3. The DNA of the CDR3 is TGCAGCGTAGCGACAGGGAATCAGCCCCAGCATTTT. The encoded protein is CSVATGNQPQHF.

This clonotype appeared many times. V is TRBV10-2 and J is TRBJ2-2; TRBD2 agrees at 11 bases. Per the germline V gene, CDR1 is WSHSY and CDR2 is SAAADI. V shed 6 bases, J shed 7 bases, and the junction held 10 bases outside the gene matches. The CDR3 sequence is 16 residues long. CDR3 bases: TGCGCCAGCAGCGGAACTAGCGGGGGAGCGATCGGGGAGCTGTTTTTT. Amino acids: CASSGTSGGAIGELFF.

The gene calls are TRBV6-2 or TRBV6-3 and TRBJ1-5; 8 bases align to TRBD1. CDR3 length: 15 amino acids. V was pared by 7 bases and J by 3 bases, with 8 bases of the junction left unmatched. The germline CDR1 and CDR2 sequences are MNHEY and SVGEGT. CDR3 region: CASIRQGLDNQPQHF. In DNA form, the CDR3 reads TGTGCCAGCATACGACAGGGGTTAGACAATCAGCCCCAGCATTTT.

In its sample, this clonotype was seen many times. A clone one base away is much larger, so this may be a read error. The chain joins TRBV12-3 or TRBV12-4 to TRBJ1-5; unclear D gene. The V end was cut by 3 bases, the J end by 6 bases, with 6 bases between. The CDR3 length is 12 residues. CDR3 DNA sequence: TGTGCCAGCAGTTTTACGGGTCAGCCCCAGCATTTT. Residues: CASSFTGQPQHF.

This clonotype was seen many times. This chain uses TRBV15 with TRBJ2-5; D possibly corresponds to TRBD2 (5 bases). Between the trimmed V and J ends, which lost 1 base and 5 bases, there was a span of 11 bases. The CDR3 consists of 14 residues. Germline V CDR1 and CDR2: LNHNV, YYDKDF (reference sequence). The CDR3 loop reads CATSRAQRVETQYF. CDR3 coding DNA: TGTGCCACCAGCAGAGCCCAGAGGGTGGAGACCCAGTACTTC.

This chain connects TRBV6-1 to TRBJ2-5, with a possible D match to TRBD2 (5 bases). This CDR3 is built from 14 residues. V lost 5 bases and J lost 1, with 11 bases in between. The germline V gene encodes CDR1 MNHNS and CDR2 SASEGT. CDR3 sequence (DNA): TGTGCCAGCAGTCCCACCCGGGGCCAAGAGACCCAGTACTTC. The encoded protein is CASSPTRGQETQYF.

This clonotype was seen at least ten times. In DNA form, the CDR3 reads TGTGCCAGCAGTAGGGGATTGAAGAGGGGGCGCGAGCAGTACTTC. Its translation is CASSRGLKRGREQYF. The chain links TRBV6-1 to TRBJ2-7, with 7 bases lining up with TRBD1. The junction had 13 bases not matched to a gene; V was cut back by 5 bases and J by 6 bases. Germline V lookup: CDR1 MNHNS, CDR2 SASEGT. This CDR3 contains 15 residues.

At least ten counts were recorded for this clonotype. The rearrangement links TRBV18 to TRBJ2-7; 7 bases fit TRBD1. In germline, CDR1 is KGHSH, CDR2 LQKENI. This CDR3 has 14 amino acids. V dropped 5 bases and J dropped 0; count of bases not matched to a gene: 4. DNA of the CDR3: TGTGCCAGCTCAAGGGACAGTACCTCCTACGAGCAGTACTTC. This encodes CASSRDSTSYEQYF.

This clonotype was detected ten times or more. In DNA form, the CDR3 reads TGTGCCTTAAAGTTCGCGAACACCGGGGAGCTGTTTTTT. Protein: CALKFANTGELFF. The chain combines TRBV6-1 with TRBJ2-2, with unresolved D. The CDR3 totals 13 residues. CDR1 is MNHNS and CDR2 is SASEGT in the germline V gene. V was trimmed by 11 bases and J by 0 bases, leaving 10 bases between them.

This chain connects TRBV7-2 to TRBJ2-7, with TRBD2 matching 11 bases. The V segment lost 1 base and the J segment 10 bases; nucleotides outside the gene matches: 6. The CDR3 is 14 residues long. Germline V CDR1 and CDR2: SGHTA, FQGNSA. Written as DNA, the CDR3 is TGTGCCAGCAGCTTAGATGGTAGCGGGAGGGACCAGTACTTC. Its translation: CASSLDGSGRDQYF.

The rearrangement joins TRBV6-2 or TRBV6-3 to TRBJ2-5; possible D gene TRBD2, 5 bases. CDR1 and CDR2 from the germline V gene are MNHEY and SVGEGT. V was pared by 8 bases and J by 7 bases, with 17 bases between. The length of the CDR3 is 13 residues. The CDR3 here is CASDPTSSGTQYF. For the CDR3, the DNA is TGTGCCAGCGACCCAACTAGTTCGGGGACCCAGTACTTC.

This clonotype has at least ten counts. The chain employs TRBV6-5 and TRBJ1-5; 8 bases map to TRBD1. This CDR3 is 16 amino acids long. Germline CDR1 reads MNHEY; CDR2 reads SVGAGI. Germline trimming cut 5 bases from V and 0 bases from J; bases unmatched to any gene: 6. CDR3 amino acids: CASSTRTGNSNQPQHF. CDR3 nucleotide sequence: TGTGCCAGCAGTACTAGGACAGGGAATAGCAATCAGCCCCAGCATTTT.

The chain is built from TRBV20-1 and TRBJ1-3, with 8 bases matching TRBD1. The CDR3 spans 14 residues. Losses at the gene ends were 5 bases for V and 2 bases for J; bases not matched to a gene: 5. From germline, CDR1 is DFQATT and CDR2 SNEGSKA (reference sequence). The CDR3 region has the DNA TGCAGTGCTGGGGACAGGCAGGCTGGAAACACCATATATTTT. Protein: CSAGDRQAGNTIYF.

This clonotype came up many times. Being one base from a much bigger clone, this may be a read error. The V gene is TRBV24-1, the J gene TRBJ2-5, with D unresolved. The CDR3 runs to 15 residues. The V and J ends lost 5 bases and 3 bases respectively, with 15 bases between them. Germline V gene lookup returns CDR1 KGHDR and CDR2 SFDVKD. CDR3: CATSVQGEEKETQYF. CDR3 in DNA: TGTGCCACCAGTGTCCAAGGAGAGGAAAAAGAGACCCAGTACTTC.

In this sample, this clonotype turned up many times. The chain has TRBV27 and TRBJ1-5, with D maybe TRBD1 (6 bases). Trimming left V 7 bases short and J 2 bases short, with 15 bases between. The CDR3 runs 15 residues. Germline-derived CDR1 and CDR2 are MNHEY and SMNVEV (reference sequence). The CDR3: CASNLSGGCNQPQHF. CDR3 nucleotides: TGTGCCAGCAATCTGTCCGGGGGCTGCAATCAGCCCCAGCATTTT.

The rearrangement joins TRBV20-1 to TRBJ2-7; TRBD2 matches at 8 bases. The V and J ends lost 5 bases and 3 bases, in that order; junction bases with no gene match: 9. Germline V gene data show CDR1 as DFQATT and CDR2 as SNEGSKA (reference sequence). This CDR3 region has 14 residues. CDR3 in DNA: TGCAGTGCTGACTCCAGGACTAGCAGCTACGAGCAGTACTTC. Residues: CSADSRTSSYEQYF.

The chain carries TRBV28 and TRBJ2-7; 14 bases agree with TRBD2. The CDR3 covers 17 residues. V was clipped by 4 bases and J by 4 bases; unmatched bases: 9. Per the germline V gene, CDR1 is MDHEN and CDR2 is SYDVKM. The CDR3 region is CASSSPGLAGVIYEQYF. Written as DNA, the CDR3 is TGTGCCAGCAGTTCTCCGGGACTAGCGGGAGTTATATACGAGCAGTACTTC.

This clonotype appeared a few times. The chain recombines TRBV7-9 with TRBJ2-5, with 8 bases aligning to TRBD1. The ends lost 8 bases at V and 3 bases at J; junction bases unmatched: 2. The CDR3 contains 12 residues. Germline V gives CDR1 SEHNR, CDR2 FQNEAQ (reference sequence). The CDR3 sequence: CASLTGEETQYF. DNA for the CDR3: TGTGCCAGCCTGACAGGGGAAGAGACCCAGTACTTC.

This chain uses TRBV3-1 with TRBJ1-2; the D gene is possibly TRBD1 (6 bases). Trimming removed 3 bases from V and 4 bases from J, with 15 bases in between. CDR3 length: 15 amino acids. CDR1 is LGHDT and CDR2 is YNNKEL in the germline V gene (reference sequence). The CDR3 region is CASSQQDRLLYGYTF. The CDR3 region has the DNA TGTGCCAGCAGCCAGCAGGACAGATTACTCTATGGCTACACCTTC.

This clonotype was seen just once. The V gene is TRBV6-1, the J gene TRBJ2-7; 8 bases agree with TRBD2. Unmatched junction bases numbered 13, after V lost 6 bases and J lost 6 bases. The CDR3 is made up of 15 amino acids. Per the germline V gene, CDR1 is MNHNS and CDR2 is SASEGT. CDR3 bases: TGTGCCAGCAGCTCTGGACCGGCGGGAGGTTCCGAGCAGTACTTC. Its protein is CASSSGPAGGSEQYF.